Shown below are 2 T cell receptor beta chains from a single sample sequenced in a study of cytomegalovirus exposure and HLA in healthy donors. The PCR had 60 Vbeta and 13 Jbeta primers. TCRdb keeps only in-frame clones here, not all; method: immunoSEQ multiplex PCR. Here the sample spans under 200,000 clones, about 78% being singletons. The sample was PBMCs. The origin of the receptors is a man between 60 and 75 years old in good health and CMV-seronegative.

This chain uses TRBV15 with TRBJ1-2; D remains ambiguous. This CDR3 comprises 13 residues. With 5 bases removed from V and 10 bases from J, the gap between germline ends came to 17 bases. The germline V gene has CDR1 LNHNV and CDR2 YYDKDF (reference sequence). CDR3 sequence: CATSPGPGRSYTF. Here the CDR3 DNA reads TGTGCCACCAGCCCCGGTCCCGGTCGTTCCTACACCTTC.

This chain joins TRBV7-2 and TRBJ2-2; possibly TRBD2 for D (6 bases). This CDR3 is 15 amino acids long. CDR1 and CDR2 from the germline V gene are SGHTA and FQGNSA. Trimming took off 1 base at V and 8 bases at J, with 14 bases between the two ends. This CDR3 reads CASSLVIGSGGELFF. The DNA for the CDR3 is TGTGCCAGCAGCTTAGTTATCGGGAGCGGAGGGGAGCTGTTTTTT.